Listed below are T cell receptor beta chains from one sample, sequenced in a study of blood T cell repertoires in COVID-19. Sequencing used immunoSEQ multiplex PCR; TCRdb keeps in-frame clones, though not all of them. The table records just under 90,000 clones, roughly 88% of them present only once. The sequenced sample consisted of peripheral blood. These receptors were obtained from a man aged 55 to 70 with acute or convalescent COVID-19. Each CDR3 is given with its conserved first and last residue. A D gene is named only where the DNA matches it firmly. The size entry is marked missing in some rows and otherwise reads once, few, many or a size class.

>.|TRBV1|TRBJ2-2|.
CTSSQEGGEPETGELFF
TGCACCAGCAGCCAAGAGGGGGGGGAGCCGGAGACCGGGGAGCTGTTTTTT
>.|TRBV3-1/TRBV3-2|TRBJ2-7|few
CASSQRGYEQYF
TGTGCCAGCAGCCAACGAGGCTACGAGCAGTACTTC
>TRBD1|TRBV7-2|TRBJ1-1|once
CASRRGSGGGTEAFF
TGTGCCAGCAGAAGAGGATCAGGGGGCGGAACTGAAGCTTTCTTT
>.|TRBV6-5|TRBJ1-1|.
CASSWVTGNTEAFF
TGTGCCAGCAGTTGGGTGACGGGGAACACTGAAGCTTTCTTT
>.|TRBV5-6|TRBJ1-4|.
CASSLGSTGTRNEKLFF
TGTGCCAGCAGCTTGGGATCTACAGGGACGAGAAATGAAAAACTGTTTTTT
>TRBD2|TRBV27|TRBJ2-7|once
CASSLQAGESYEQYF
TGTGCCAGCAGTTTACAAGCGGGGGAGTCCTACGAGCAGTACTTC
>TRBD2|TRBV9|TRBJ2-1|.
CASSVAGTSYNEQFF
TGTGCCAGCAGCGTAGCAGGGACTAGCTACAATGAGCAGTTCTTC
>.|TRBV7-9|TRBJ1-1|.
CASSLSPAGEAFF
TGTGCCAGCAGCCTTTCCCCGGCGGGTGAAGCTTTCTTT
>.|TRBV5-1|TRBJ1-4|once
CASSLGPPAEKLFF
TGCGCCAGCAGCTTGGGGCCCCCCGCTGAAAAACTGTTTTTT
>.|TRBV5-1|TRBJ1-1|few
CASSLATGLNTEAFF
TGCGCCAGCAGCTTGGCAACAGGACTGAACACTGAAGCTTTCTTT
>.|TRBV3-1/TRBV3-2|TRBJ2-2|.
CASSHSSGNTGELFF
TGTGCCAGCAGCCATTCCTCAGGGAACACCGGGGAGCTGTTTTTT
>.|TRBV29-1|TRBJ1-2|.
CSVEIRRDGYTF
TGCAGCGTTGAGATACGGAGAGATGGCTACACCTTC
>.|TRBV30|TRBJ1-1|.
CAWPGRGNTEAFF
TGTGCCTGGCCCGGACGGGGGAACACTGAAGCTTTCTTT
>TRBD1|TRBV24-1|TRBJ2-7|.
CATSDLNRGSYEQYF
TGTGCCACCAGTGATTTGAACAGGGGTTCCTACGAGCAGTACTTC
>TRBD1|TRBV5-1|TRBJ2-2|few
CASSLGQGASGELFF
TGCGCCAGCAGCTTGGGACAGGGGGCTTCCGGGGAGCTGTTTTTT
>.|TRBV30|TRBJ1-1|few
CAWRGVNTEAFF
TGTGCCTGGAGGGGCGTGAACACTGAAGCTTTCTTT
>.|TRBV5-1|TRBJ2-1|once
CASSLISRNEQFF
TGCGCCAGCAGCTTGATTAGCCGCAATGAGCAGTTCTTC
>TRBD1|TRBV6-5|TRBJ1-2|.
CASNRQGGGGYGYTF
TGTGCCAGCAACCGACAGGGCGGTGGCGGCTATGGCTACACCTTC
>.|TRBV29-1|TRBJ2-5|.
CSVGRGLRETQYF
TGCAGCGTCGGAAGGGGCCTTAGGGAGACCCAGTACTTC
>.|TRBV5-1|TRBJ1-1|.
CASSERPGAEAFF
TGCGCCAGCAGCGAGAGACCAGGTGCTGAAGCTTTCTTT
>.|TRBV6-5|TRBJ2-1|.
CASSLTGSSYNEQFF
TGTGCCAGCAGTTTAACAGGAAGCTCCTACAATGAGCAGTTCTTC
>TRBD1|TRBV18|TRBJ2-7|.
CASSAGTATYEQYF
TGTGCCAGCTCCGCCGGGACAGCCACCTACGAGCAGTACTTC
>TRBD1|TRBV27|TRBJ1-2|few
CASSFKGGALTTFGYTF
TGTGCCAGCAGTTTTAAAGGGGGCGCACTAACGACCTTTGGCTACACCTTC
>.|TRBV6-5|TRBJ1-2|.
CASSPPGYYGYTF
TGTGCCAGCAGTCCCCCCGGGTACTATGGCTACACCTTC
>.|TRBV7-3|TRBJ2-4|.
CASSLQGGENIQYF
TGTGCCAGCAGCCTACAGGGTGGGGAAAACATTCAGTACTTC
>TRBD2|TRBV2|TRBJ2-5|.
CASSEQGLAGMETQYF
TGTGCCAGCAGTGAACAAGGACTAGCGGGAATGGAGACCCAGTACTTC
>TRBD1|TRBV3-1/TRBV3-2|TRBJ1-1|.
CASSQSRVQGTEAFF
TGTGCCAGCAGCCAAAGCCGGGTACAGGGGACTGAAGCTTTCTTT
>.|TRBV7-3|TRBJ1-6|.
CASSLIDSSPLHF
TGTGCCAGCAGCCTCATCGACAGTTCACCCCTCCACTTT
>TRBD1|TRBV29-1|TRBJ1-2|once
CSVPRGPGYTF
TGCAGCGTTCCCAGGGGGCCTGGCTACACCTTC
>.|TRBV11-1|TRBJ2-3|.
CASSFGPTDTQYF
TGTGCCAGCAGCTTTGGGCCCACAGATACGCAGTATTTT
>.|TRBV6-1|TRBJ2-4|.
CASSEAPPAGAVGKNIQYF
TGTGCCAGCAGTGAAGCCCCGCCCGCAGGGGCGGTCGGCAAAAACATTCAGTACTTC
>.|TRBV5-6|TRBJ1-6|.
CASSFRGISSYNSPLHF
TGTGCCAGCAGCTTCCGGGGAATAAGCTCCTATAATTCACCCCTCCACTTT
>.|TRBV11-1|TRBJ2-1|.
CASSLGRNNEQFF
TGTGCCAGCAGCTTAGGTCGTAACAATGAGCAGTTCTTC
>TRBD2|TRBV3-1/TRBV3-2|TRBJ2-3|.
CASSQDLSGSVGTQYF
TGTGCCAGCAGCCAAGATTTGAGCGGGAGTGTTGGTACGCAGTATTTT
>.|TRBV6-5|TRBJ1-6|.
CARTPNNSPLHF
TGTGCCAGGACACCAAATAATTCACCCCTCCACTTT
>.|TRBV14|TRBJ1-2|.
CASSRIQGFYGYTF
TGTGCCAGCAGCCGCATCCAGGGCTTCTATGGCTACACCTTC
>.|TRBV10-3|TRBJ2-7|.
CAISESLSYEQYF
TGTGCCATCAGTGAGTCCCTTAGCTACGAGCAGTACTTC
>TRBD1|TRBV2|TRBJ1-5|.
CASSGDRDGNQPQHF
TGTGCCAGCAGTGGGGACAGGGACGGCAATCAGCCCCAGCATTTT